This passage covers 21 T cell receptor beta chains from one sample sequenced in a study of response to subunit inactivated influenza vaccine. Using its own MiXCR run on the RT-PCR reads, TCRdb lists one record per CDR3 protein. This sample carries 500,000 to 700,000 distinct CDR3 sequences, around a quarter of them seen once, and the ten largest clones take approximately 2.9%. This sample also appeared in a second study, on T cells expressing NK-cell markers. Turning to that study: 5'RACE template switching with UMIs produced the TCR beta cDNA.

The material was CD4+ T cells sorted from PBMCs, obtained approximately 12 days after vaccination. Every receptor here comes from a man aged 45-60 years who received an inactivated influenza vaccine.

This clonotype was detected a few times. This rearrangement joins TRBV6-1 to TRBJ2-7; TRBD1 agrees at 7 bases. This CDR3 spans 14 amino acids. The germline V gene has CDR1 MNHNS and CDR2 SASEGT. J gave up 1 base and V 6 bases, and 6 bases lay outside the gene matches. DNA for the CDR3: TGTGCCAGCAGGGGGACAGCGCCTTCCTACGAGCAGTACTTC. Amino acids: CASRGTAPSYEQYF.

This chain links TRBV12-3 or TRBV12-4 with TRBJ2-5; a possible D gene is TRBD2 (7 bases). The V end lost 5 bases, the J end lost 5 bases, and 18 bases lay between the germline ends. CDR3 length equals 15 residues. This chain's CDR3 is CASSPPMRGPETQYF. CDR3 DNA sequence: TGTGCCAGCAGTCCTCCAATGCGGGGGCCGGAGACCCAGTACTTC.

This clonotype was seen more than once but under ten times. The rearrangement joins TRBV12-3 or TRBV12-4 to TRBJ1-1; D ambiguous. The CDR3 covers 13 residues. Trimming shortened V by 0 bases and J by 0 bases, and 2 bases separated the two germline ends. CDR3 sequence (DNA): TGTGCCAGCAGTTTAGCTATGAACACTGAAGCTTTCTTT. As protein: CASSLAMNTEAFF.

The gene calls are TRBV15 and TRBJ2-3; tentatively, D is TRBD1 (6 bases). The length of the CDR3 is 16 residues. Germline V lookup: CDR1 LNHNV, CDR2 YYDKDF (reference sequence). The V end lost 5 bases, the J end lost 0 bases, and 15 bases lay between the germline ends. CDR3 amino acids: CATSYSGQPSTDTQYF. The CDR3 DNA reads TGTGCCACCAGCTACTCGGGACAACCTAGCACAGATACGCAGTATTTT.

This clonotype was recorded at least ten times. The chain couples TRBV29-1 to TRBJ2-5, with D possibly matching TRBD2 (6 bases). Per germline, CDR1 SQVTM and CDR2 ANQGSEA. Trimming stripped 6 bases from V and 2 bases from J, with 13 bases between. The CDR3 is 13 amino acids. The CDR3 protein is CSVRGINQETQYF. As DNA, the CDR3 is TGCAGCGTCCGGGGGATCAATCAAGAGACCCAGTACTTC.

V is TRBV6-2 or TRBV6-3 and J is TRBJ2-5, with D hard to call. CDR1 and CDR2 (germline): MNHEY, SVGEGT. The V end lost 6 bases, the J end lost 4 bases, and 12 bases lay between the germline ends. This CDR3 is 13 amino acids long. The CDR3 DNA reads as TGTGCCAGCAGCCTGATCCCTCCAGAGACCCAGTACTTC. Translation gives CASSLIPPETQYF.

The CDR3 region has the DNA TGCGCCAGCAGTTTAGGACTGCTCCCCTACAATGAGCAGTTCTTC. Translated, it gives CASSLGLLPYNEQFF. The chain links TRBV5-1 to TRBJ2-1, with D maybe TRBD2 (5 bases). The CDR3 covers 15 residues. CDR1 and CDR2 from the germline V gene are SGHRS and YFSETQ. The ends were cut back, 5 bases at V and 2 bases at J, with 14 bases in the middle.

This clonotype occurred once. The chain uses TRBV6-2 or TRBV6-3 and TRBJ2-6, with unresolved D. Trimming removed 0 bases from V and 0 bases from J, with 15 bases in between. CDR1 MNHEY and CDR2 SVGEGT come from the germline V gene. This CDR3 spans 19 amino acids. Here the CDR3 reads CASSYSTVTLYSGANVLTF. The CDR3 DNA reads as TGTGCCAGCAGTTACTCGACTGTGACTTTGTACTCTGGGGCCAACGTCCTGACTTTC.

The chain uses TRBV4-1 and TRBJ2-7, with D perhaps matching TRBD2 (5 bases). Germline V gene lookup returns CDR1 MGHRA and CDR2 YSYEKL. V lost 9 bases and J 1 base, leaving 13 bases between the germline ends. The CDR3 has 13 residues. This CDR3 is CARISVQSYEQYF. CDR3 DNA: TGCGCCAGGATTAGCGTGCAATCCTACGAGCAGTACTTC.

V usage is TRBV29-1 and J usage is TRBJ1-4; no definite D call. This CDR3 has 11 amino acids. V lost 5 bases and J lost 8, with 9 bases in between. Germline values: CDR1 SQVTM, CDR2 ANQGSEA. The CDR3 DNA is TGCAGCGTTTCGGCCAGAGAAAAACTGTTTTTT. It is translated as CSVSAREKLFF.

The rearrangement uses TRBV7-2 and TRBJ2-3, with D unclear. Per germline, CDR1 SGHTA and CDR2 FQGNSA. The CDR3 totals 14 residues. V lost 8 bases and J 1 base, leaving 13 bases between the germline ends. CDR3: CASERRRGTDTQYF. The CDR3 coding sequence is TGTGCCAGCGAAAGGCGGCGTGGCACAGATACGCAGTATTTT.

The rearrangement joins TRBV19 to TRBJ2-2, with 8 bases lining up with TRBD1. The CDR3 loop spans 15 amino acids. Germline V gene sequence: CDR1 LNHDA, CDR2 SQIVND (reference sequence). V gave up 8 bases and J gave up 5 bases; unmatched junction bases: 10. The CDR3, as DNA: TGTGCCAGTTACGGGACAGGCTTCCGGACCGGGGAGCTGTTTTTT. Translation gives CASYGTGFRTGELFF.

This clonotype occurred once. This chain joins TRBV6-1 and TRBJ2-2, with 12 bases lining up with TRBD2. V was pared by 6 bases and J by 1 base, with 6 bases of the junction left unmatched. CDR1 and CDR2 (germline): MNHNS, SASEGT. This CDR3 contains 17 residues. The CDR3 bases are TGTGCCAGCAGGCTAGCGGGAGGGCCCGTGAACACCGGGGAGCTGTTTTTT. It yields the protein CASRLAGGPVNTGELFF.

The CDR3 is CASSTTIWEQYF. DNA for the CDR3: TGTGCCAGCAGCACCACCATTTGGGAGCAGTACTTC. The chain joins TRBV6-2 or TRBV6-3 to TRBJ2-7; D gene uncertain. The CDR3 runs 12 residues. V was shortened by 6 bases and J by 7 bases, with 13 bases between the two germline ends. Germline CDR1 and CDR2: MNHEY and SVGEGT.

This chain links TRBV2 with TRBJ1-4; 8 nucleotides match TRBD1. V lost 6 bases, J lost 12 bases, and 12 bases stayed unmatched. Germline lookup yields CDR1 SNHLY and CDR2 FYNNEI. The CDR3 spans 14 residues. Here the CDR3 DNA reads TGTGCCAGCAGACAGGGGGTAGTATCTGGGGAACTGTTTTTT. Translating it yields CASRQGVVSGELFF.

This clonotype has more than one count but fewer than ten. V gene TRBV6-1 combines with J gene TRBJ2-7; 9 bases are shared with TRBD1. The length of the CDR3 is 16 residues. The germline CDR1 and CDR2 sequences are MNHNS and SASEGT. V lost 5 bases and J lost 2; bases outside the gene matches: 10. The CDR3 DNA follows: TGTGCCAGCAGTCCAGACAGGACAGGGGACCCCTACGAGCAGTACTTC. Translated: CASSPDRTGDPYEQYF.

A few counts support this clonotype. The V and J genes are TRBV9 and TRBJ2-3, with D uncertain. V was trimmed by 5 bases and J by 6 bases, leaving 16 bases between them. CDR3 length: 14 residues. Germline lookup yields CDR1 SGDLS and CDR2 YYNGEE. CDR3 residues: CASSLSPKMDTQYF. In DNA, the CDR3 is TGTGCCAGCAGTCTATCGCCCAAGATGGATACGCAGTATTTT. The variable domain in full, with the rest retrieved from reference TRBV9 and TRBJ2-3, is DSGVTQTPKHLITATGQRVTLRCSPRSGDLSVYWYQQSLDQGLQFLIQYYNGEERAKGNILERFSAQQFPDLHSELNLSSLELGDSALYFCASSLSPKMDTQYFGPGTRLTVL.

This clonotype was seen a handful of times. V and J are TRBV10-3 and TRBJ1-5; D not certain. This CDR3 comprises 14 residues. The V and J ends lost 6 bases and 9 bases respectively, with 18 bases between them. Germline CDR1 and CDR2: ENHRY and SYGVKD. The CDR3 region is CAISEDGSRRPQHF. In nucleotides, the CDR3 is TGTGCCATCAGCGAGGACGGGTCCAGGAGGCCCCAGCATTTT.

The chain couples TRBV6-5 to TRBJ2-3; 10 positions match TRBD2. The germline V gene has CDR1 MNHEY and CDR2 SVGAGI. The CDR3 extends over 18 amino acids. V shed 0 bases, J shed 5 bases, and the junction held 11 bases outside the gene matches. This CDR3 is CASSYSSSGGLRKDTQYF. DNA of the CDR3: TGTGCCAGCAGTTACTCGTCTAGCGGGGGCCTGCGGAAAGATACGCAGTATTTT.

The sample holds many counts of this clonotype. Here the CDR3 reads CASSPGTRGSGANVLTF. As DNA, the CDR3 is TGTGCCAGCAGCCCCGGGACTAGGGGCTCGGGGGCCAACGTCCTGACTTTC. This rearrangement joins TRBV7-9 to TRBJ2-6; 8 bases align to TRBD2. V lost 5 bases, J lost 4 bases, and 10 bases stayed unmatched. This CDR3 comprises 17 residues. CDR1 is SEHNR and CDR2 is FQNEAQ in the germline V gene (reference sequence).

This clonotype was detected ten times or more. V usage is TRBV20-1 and J usage is TRBJ2-2; D is tentatively TRBD1 or TRBD2 (5 bases each). Trimming removed 1 base at V and 5 bases at J, with 11 bases between. The V gene's germline CDR1 is DFQATT and CDR2 SNEGSKA (reference sequence). There are 14 residues in the CDR3. This CDR3 is CSARVQGRTGELFF. The DNA of the CDR3 is TGCAGTGCTAGAGTGCAGGGACGGACCGGGGAGCTGTTTTTT.